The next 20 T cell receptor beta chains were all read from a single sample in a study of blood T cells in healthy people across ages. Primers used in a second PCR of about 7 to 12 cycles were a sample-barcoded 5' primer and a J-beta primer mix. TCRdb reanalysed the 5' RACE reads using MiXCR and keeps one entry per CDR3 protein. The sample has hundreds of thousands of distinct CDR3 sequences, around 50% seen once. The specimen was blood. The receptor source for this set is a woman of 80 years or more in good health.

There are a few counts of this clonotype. DNA for the CDR3: TGTGCCAGCAGCTCCGTGGGCAATAGCAATCAGCCCCAGCATTTT. This codes for CASSSVGNSNQPQHF. This chain joins TRBV7-2 and TRBJ1-5; D is undetermined. V lost 4 bases to trimming and J lost 0 bases, with 10 bases between them. CDR3 length equals 15 residues. Germline V gene sequence: CDR1 SGHTA, CDR2 FQGNSA.

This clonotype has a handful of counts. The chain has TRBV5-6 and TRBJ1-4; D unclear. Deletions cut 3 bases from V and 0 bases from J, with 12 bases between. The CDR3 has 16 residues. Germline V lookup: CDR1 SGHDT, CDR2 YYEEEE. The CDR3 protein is CASSSGWGATNEKLFF. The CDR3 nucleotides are TGTGCCAGCAGCTCGGGGTGGGGTGCAACTAATGAAAAACTGTTTTTT.

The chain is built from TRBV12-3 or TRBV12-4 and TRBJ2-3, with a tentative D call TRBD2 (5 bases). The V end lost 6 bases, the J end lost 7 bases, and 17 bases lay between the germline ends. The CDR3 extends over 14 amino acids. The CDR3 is CASRVREGTNTQYF. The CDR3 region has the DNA TGTGCCAGCAGAGTGAGAGAGGGCACGAATACGCAGTATTTT.

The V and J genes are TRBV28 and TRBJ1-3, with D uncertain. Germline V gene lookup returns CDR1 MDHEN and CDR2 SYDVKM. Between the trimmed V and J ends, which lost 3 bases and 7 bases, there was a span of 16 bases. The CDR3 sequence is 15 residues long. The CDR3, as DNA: TGTGCCAGCAGTTTCCCCCGACGGACCGCGAACACCATATATTTT. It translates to CASSFPRRTANTIYF.

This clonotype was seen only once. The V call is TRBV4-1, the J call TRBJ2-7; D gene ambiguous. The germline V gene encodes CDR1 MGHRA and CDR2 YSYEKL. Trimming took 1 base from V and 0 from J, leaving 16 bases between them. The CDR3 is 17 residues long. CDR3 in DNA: TGCGCCAGCAGCCAAGTAGAGGCGGTCGCGAGCTCCTACGAGCAGTACTTC. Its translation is CASSQVEAVASSYEQYF.

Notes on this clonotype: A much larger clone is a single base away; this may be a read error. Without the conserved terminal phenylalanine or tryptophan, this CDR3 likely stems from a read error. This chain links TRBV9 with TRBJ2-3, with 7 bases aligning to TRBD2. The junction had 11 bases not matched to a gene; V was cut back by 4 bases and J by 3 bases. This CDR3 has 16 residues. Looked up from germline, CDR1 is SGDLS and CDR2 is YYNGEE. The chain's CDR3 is CASSSRDYRWTDTQYL. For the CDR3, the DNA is TGTGCCAGCAGCTCCCGGGACTATCGGTGGACAGATACGCAGTATCTT.

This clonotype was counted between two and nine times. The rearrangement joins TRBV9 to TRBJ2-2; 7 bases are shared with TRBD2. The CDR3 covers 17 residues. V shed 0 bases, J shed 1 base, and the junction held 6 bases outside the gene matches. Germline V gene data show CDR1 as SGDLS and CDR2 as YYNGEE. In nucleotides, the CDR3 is TGTGCCAGCAGCGTAGCCTTCGCTAGCGGGAACACCGGGGAGCTGTTTTTT. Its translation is CASSVAFASGNTGELFF.

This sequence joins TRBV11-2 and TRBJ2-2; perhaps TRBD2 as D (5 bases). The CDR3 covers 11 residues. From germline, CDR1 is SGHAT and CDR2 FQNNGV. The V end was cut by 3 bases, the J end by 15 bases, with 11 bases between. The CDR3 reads CASSLERIVFF. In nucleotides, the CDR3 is TGTGCCAGCAGCTTGGAGCGGATAGTGTTTTTT.

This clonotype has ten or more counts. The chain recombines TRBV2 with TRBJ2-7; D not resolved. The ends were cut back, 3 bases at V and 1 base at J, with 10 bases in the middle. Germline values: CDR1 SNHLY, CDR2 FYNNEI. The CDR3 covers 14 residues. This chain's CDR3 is CASSDQGTSYEQYF. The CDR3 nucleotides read TGTGCCAGCAGTGACCAAGGTACATCCTACGAGCAGTACTTC.

CDR3 sequence: CASSQDPRGYTF. CDR3 nucleotide sequence: TGTGCCAGCAGCCAAGACCCCAGGGGCTACACCTTC. This chain joins TRBV14 and TRBJ1-2; D unclear. V lost 0 bases and J 8 bases, leaving 7 bases between the germline ends. Germline V gene sequence: CDR1 SGHDN, CDR2 FVKESK. The CDR3 extends over 12 amino acids.

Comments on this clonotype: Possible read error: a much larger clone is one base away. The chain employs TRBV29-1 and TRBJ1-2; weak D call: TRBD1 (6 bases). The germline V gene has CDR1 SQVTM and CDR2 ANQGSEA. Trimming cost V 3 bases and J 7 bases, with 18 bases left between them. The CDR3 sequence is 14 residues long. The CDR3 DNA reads TGCAGCGTTGACAGATCAGGGGACAAGTGTGGCTACACCTTC. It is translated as CSVDRSGDKCGYTF.

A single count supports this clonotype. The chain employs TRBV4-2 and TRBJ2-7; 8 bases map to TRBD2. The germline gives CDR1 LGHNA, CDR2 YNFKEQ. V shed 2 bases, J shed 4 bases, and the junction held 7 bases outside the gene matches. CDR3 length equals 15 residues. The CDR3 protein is CASSQSVAGGYEQYF. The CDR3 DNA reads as TGTGCCAGCAGCCAATCTGTTGCGGGGGGTTACGAGCAGTACTTC.

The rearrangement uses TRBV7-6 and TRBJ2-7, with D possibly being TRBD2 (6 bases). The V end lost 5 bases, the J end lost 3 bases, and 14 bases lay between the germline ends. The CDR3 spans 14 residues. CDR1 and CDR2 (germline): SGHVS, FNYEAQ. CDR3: CASSPGLNYYEQYF. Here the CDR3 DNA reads TGTGCCAGCAGCCCAGGACTAAACTACTACGAGCAGTACTTC.

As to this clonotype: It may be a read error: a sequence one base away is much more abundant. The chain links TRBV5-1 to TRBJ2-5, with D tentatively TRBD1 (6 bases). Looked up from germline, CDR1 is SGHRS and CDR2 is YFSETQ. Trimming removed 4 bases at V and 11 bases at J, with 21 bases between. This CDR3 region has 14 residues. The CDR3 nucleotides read TGCGCCAGCAGCGTTACAGGGTTAGGGGATGAGCAGTACTTC. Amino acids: CASSVTGLGDEQYF.

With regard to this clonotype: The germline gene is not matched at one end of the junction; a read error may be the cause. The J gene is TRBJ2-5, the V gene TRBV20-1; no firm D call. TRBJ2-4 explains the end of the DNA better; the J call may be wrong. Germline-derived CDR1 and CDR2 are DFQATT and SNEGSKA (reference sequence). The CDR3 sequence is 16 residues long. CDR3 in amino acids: CSAYWNPLIAQNIQYF. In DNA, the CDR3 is TGCAGTGCTTACTGGAATCCCCTAATAGCCCAAAACATTCAGTACTTC.

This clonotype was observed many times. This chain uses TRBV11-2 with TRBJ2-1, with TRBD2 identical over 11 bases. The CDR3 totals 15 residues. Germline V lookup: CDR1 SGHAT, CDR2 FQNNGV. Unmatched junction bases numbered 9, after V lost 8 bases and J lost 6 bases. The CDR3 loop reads CASAPGTSGLNEQFF. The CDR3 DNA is TGTGCCAGCGCCCCCGGGACTAGCGGCCTCAATGAGCAGTTCTTC.

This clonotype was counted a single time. In nucleotides, the CDR3 is TGTGCCAGCAGCTTGGGGCCCGACGGATACTCCTACGAGCAGTACTTC. It encodes CASSLGPDGYSYEQYF. This sequence joins TRBV12-3 or TRBV12-4 and TRBJ2-7; a weak D match, TRBD1 (5 bases). Between the trimmed V and J ends, which lost 6 bases and 0 bases, there was a span of 18 bases. The CDR3 is made up of 16 amino acids.

CDR3 amino acids: CASSPMPRGELFF. CDR3 DNA: TGTGCCAGCAGCCCAATGCCCCGGGGGGAGCTGTTTTTT. The genes are TRBV7-9 and TRBJ2-2; D is unclear. The V gene's germline CDR1 is SEHNR and CDR2 FQNEAQ (reference sequence). This CDR3 region has 13 residues. Trimming left V 5 bases short and J 8 bases short, with 12 bases between. Looking up the rest from reference TRBV7-9 and TRBJ2-2 gives the full variable domain: DTGVSQNPRHKITKRGQNVTFRCDPISEHNRLYWYRQTLGQGPEFLTYFQNEAQLEKSRLLSDRFSAERPKGSFSTLEIQRTEQGDSAMYLCASSPMPRGELFFGEGSRLTVL.

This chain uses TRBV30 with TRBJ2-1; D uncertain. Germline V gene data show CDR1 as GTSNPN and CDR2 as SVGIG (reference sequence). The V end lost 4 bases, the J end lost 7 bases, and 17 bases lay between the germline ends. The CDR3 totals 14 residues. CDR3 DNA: TGTGCCTGGACCCTCGCGGAGAAAAGGAATGAGCAGTTCTTC. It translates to CAWTLAEKRNEQFF. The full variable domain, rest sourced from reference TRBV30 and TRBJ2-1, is SQTIHQWPATLVQPVGSPLSLECTVEGTSNPNLYWYRQAAGRGLQLLFYSVGIGQISSEVPQNLSASRPQDRQFILSSKKLLLSDSGFYLCAWTLAEKRNEQFFGPGTRLTVL.

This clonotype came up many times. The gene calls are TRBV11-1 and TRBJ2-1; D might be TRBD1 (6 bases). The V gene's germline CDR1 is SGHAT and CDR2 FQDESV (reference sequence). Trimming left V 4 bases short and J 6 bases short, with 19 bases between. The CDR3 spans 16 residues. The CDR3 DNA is TGTGCCAGCAGCTCCGAACGGGCAGGGGTCGGCAATGAGCAGTTCTTC. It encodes CASSSERAGVGNEQFF.